This is a list of T cell receptor beta chains from one sample in a study of blood T cell repertoires in COVID-19. Profiled with immunoSEQ multiplex PCR; TCRdb holds only in-frame clones, not every one. In the table there are approximately 190,000 clones, under 90% of which are singletons. The material sequenced was peripheral blood. These TCRs come from a man younger than 40 with active or convalescent COVID-19. The CDR3 runs from the conserved cysteine through the conserved F or W. Each record gives: J gene, clone size, V gene, D gene, CDR3 DNA, CDR3 protein. The D gene is left open where the match is weak. Not all rows give a size; the values are once, few, many and, for expanded clones, a class.

j_call: TRBJ1-1
clone_size: once
v_call: TRBV3-1/TRBV3-2
d_call: TRBD1
cdr3_nt: TGTGCCAGCAGCCATCCCCCGACAGGGTCGGCCACTGAAGCTTTCTTT
cdr3_aa: CASSHPPTGSATEAFF

j_call: TRBJ2-7
clone_size: NA
v_call: TRBV15
d_call: NA
cdr3_nt: TGTGCCACCAGTCCGAGCGGGCCTAGGAGAACCTACGAGCAGTACTTC
cdr3_aa: CATSPSGPRRTYEQYF

j_call: TRBJ1-4
clone_size: NA
v_call: TRBV29-1
d_call: TRBD1
cdr3_nt: TGCAGCGCCCAAGGGAGACAGGGGGACGGTTTTGAAAAACTGTTTTTT
cdr3_aa: CSAQGRQGDGFEKLFF

j_call: TRBJ2-1
clone_size: NA
v_call: TRBV28
d_call: NA
cdr3_nt: TGTGCCAGCGGGCGAGGAGCGGCAGGATACAATGAGCAGTTCTTC
cdr3_aa: CASGRGAAGYNEQFF

j_call: TRBJ1-6
clone_size: NA
v_call: TRBV28
d_call: NA
cdr3_nt: TGTGCCAGCAGTCCGGAGGGGAGGTATAATTCACCCCTCCACTTT
cdr3_aa: CASSPEGRYNSPLHF

j_call: TRBJ1-2
clone_size: many
v_call: TRBV6-4
d_call: TRBD1
cdr3_nt: TGTGCCAGCAGTGACTCGAACAGGGGAAAAAGCTATGGCTACACCTTC
cdr3_aa: CASSDSNRGKSYGYTF

j_call: TRBJ1-2
clone_size: NA
v_call: TRBV27
d_call: NA
cdr3_nt: TGTGCCAGTTCACCCAGGGGCCTTCTCTATGGCTACACCTTC
cdr3_aa: CASSPRGLLYGYTF

j_call: TRBJ1-2
clone_size: NA
v_call: TRBV5-8
d_call: NA
cdr3_nt: TGTGCCAGCAGCTTGAGAGCTTCGGGGGGCCCTGGCTACACCTTC
cdr3_aa: CASSLRASGGPGYTF

j_call: TRBJ2-7
clone_size: NA
v_call: TRBV10-2
d_call: NA
cdr3_nt: TGCGCCACCACTGGGGCCCTCTCCTACGAGCAGTACTTC
cdr3_aa: CATTGALSYEQYF

j_call: TRBJ1-2
clone_size: few
v_call: TRBV4-1
d_call: NA
cdr3_nt: TGCGCCAGCAGCGTACGGGGGGCAGATGGCTACACCTTC
cdr3_aa: CASSVRGADGYTF

j_call: TRBJ2-3
clone_size: NA
v_call: TRBV9
d_call: NA
cdr3_nt: TGTGCCAGCAGCGTCTACCGGGATGATACGCAGTATTTT
cdr3_aa: CASSVYRDDTQYF

j_call: TRBJ2-1
clone_size: NA
v_call: TRBV19
d_call: TRBD2
cdr3_nt: TGTGCCAGTAGTATAGGGGCTAGCGGACCCTCCTACAATGAGCAGTTCTTC
cdr3_aa: CASSIGASGPSYNEQFF

j_call: TRBJ1-3
clone_size: NA
v_call: TRBV10-3
d_call: NA
cdr3_nt: TGTGCCATCAGTGATTCCCTGGGCCACGGAAACACCATATATTTT
cdr3_aa: CAISDSLGHGNTIYF

j_call: TRBJ1-3
clone_size: NA
v_call: TRBV7-2
d_call: NA
cdr3_nt: TGTGCCAGCAGTTCGAGCTCTGGAAACACCATATATTTT
cdr3_aa: CASSSSSGNTIYF

j_call: TRBJ1-5
clone_size: NA
v_call: TRBV6-2/TRBV6-3
d_call: NA
cdr3_nt: TGTGCCAGCAGTTGGACAGGCAATCAGCCCCAGCATTTT
cdr3_aa: CASSWTGNQPQHF

j_call: TRBJ1-2
clone_size: NA
v_call: TRBV11-3
d_call: NA
cdr3_nt: TGTGCCAGCAGCCAGGGGATCGGCCTCCGGAGCTACACCTTC
cdr3_aa: CASSQGIGLRSYTF

j_call: TRBJ1-2
clone_size: NA
v_call: TRBV15
d_call: TRBD1
cdr3_nt: TGTGCCACCAGCAGAGGGGACAGGGGGCTTGGCTACACCTTC
cdr3_aa: CATSRGDRGLGYTF

j_call: TRBJ1-5
clone_size: NA
v_call: TRBV6-2/TRBV6-3
d_call: NA
cdr3_nt: TGTGCCAGCAGTTACTTTGGGGAGAATAGCAATCAGCCCCAGCATTTT
cdr3_aa: CASSYFGENSNQPQHF

j_call: TRBJ1-6
clone_size: NA
v_call: TRBV27
d_call: TRBD1
cdr3_nt: TGTGCCAGCACGCACAGGGGTAATTCACCCCTCCACTTT
cdr3_aa: CASTHRGNSPLHF

j_call: TRBJ2-5
clone_size: NA
v_call: TRBV4-3
d_call: TRBD1
cdr3_nt: TGCGCCAGCAGCCAAGACAAAGGGGGCTATGGCGAGACCCAGTACTTC
cdr3_aa: CASSQDKGGYGETQYF

j_call: TRBJ2-7
clone_size: NA
v_call: TRBV7-6
d_call: TRBD2
cdr3_nt: TGTGCCAGCAGCGTGGGACTAGCGGGAGCCAACTCCTACGAGCAGTACTTC
cdr3_aa: CASSVGLAGANSYEQYF

j_call: TRBJ1-5
clone_size: NA
v_call: TRBV2
d_call: TRBD1
cdr3_nt: TGTGCCAGCAGTGATGGACAGGTCATGGCCCAGCATTTT
cdr3_aa: CASSDGQVMAQHF

j_call: TRBJ1-6
clone_size: NA
v_call: TRBV5-1
d_call: TRBD1
cdr3_nt: TGCGCCAGCAGCTTGAAAGGACAGGGAGGGTTCCACTTT
cdr3_aa: CASSLKGQGGFHF

j_call: TRBJ2-3
clone_size: NA
v_call: TRBV6-5
d_call: NA
cdr3_nt: TGTGCCAGCATGCGGGGGAGGGGGGGGACAGATACGCAGTATTTT
cdr3_aa: CASMRGRGGTDTQYF

j_call: TRBJ1-4
clone_size: NA
v_call: TRBV7-6
d_call: NA
cdr3_nt: TGTGCCAGCAGCCGCGTCCGGGGTTACGATGAAAAACTGTTTTTT
cdr3_aa: CASSRVRGYDEKLFF

j_call: TRBJ2-1
clone_size: NA
v_call: TRBV11-2
d_call: TRBD2
cdr3_nt: TGTGCCAGCAGCGCGACTAGCGGGGGGGCCAATGAGCAGTTCTTC
cdr3_aa: CASSATSGGANEQFF

j_call: TRBJ2-1
clone_size: NA
v_call: TRBV5-1
d_call: TRBD2
cdr3_nt: TGCGCCAGCAGCTTGGGAACTAGCGGGGGGGCCACCCCCTACAATGAGCAGTTCTTC
cdr3_aa: CASSLGTSGGATPYNEQFF

j_call: TRBJ1-3
clone_size: NA
v_call: TRBV30
d_call: NA
cdr3_nt: TGTGCCTGGAGTGCCATCCTCGTGACAGAAAACACCATATATTTT
cdr3_aa: CAWSAILVTENTIYF

j_call: TRBJ1-6
clone_size: NA
v_call: TRBV4-3
d_call: NA
cdr3_nt: TGCGCCAGCAGCCAAGATGCAGGGTGGCCACCCCTCCACTTT
cdr3_aa: CASSQDAGWPPLHF

j_call: TRBJ1-2
clone_size: NA
v_call: TRBV10-3
d_call: TRBD1
cdr3_nt: TGTGCCATCAGAGGACAGGGAGGCGGTGGCTACACCTTC
cdr3_aa: CAIRGQGGGGYTF

j_call: TRBJ1-2
clone_size: NA
v_call: TRBV3-1/TRBV3-2
d_call: TRBD1
cdr3_nt: TGTGCCAGCAGCCAAGTTGGCTCGGTGGACAGGGGTGTCTATGGCTACACCTTC
cdr3_aa: CASSQVGSVDRGVYGYTF

j_call: TRBJ1-6
clone_size: NA
v_call: TRBV28
d_call: TRBD1
cdr3_nt: TGTGCCAGCAGCCCGGGACAGGGAGGATCACCCCTCCACTTT
cdr3_aa: CASSPGQGGSPLHF

j_call: TRBJ1-2
clone_size: NA
v_call: TRBV5-6
d_call: TRBD1
cdr3_nt: TGTGCCAGCAGCCCCCTCCCAGGGGGAAACTATGGCTACACCTTC
cdr3_aa: CASSPLPGGNYGYTF

j_call: TRBJ1-1
clone_size: NA
v_call: TRBV19
d_call: NA
cdr3_nt: TGTGCCAGTAGTATGTCAGGTACAAGGGGTGGACGGACTGAAGCTTTCTTT
cdr3_aa: CASSMSGTRGGRTEAFF

j_call: TRBJ1-1
clone_size: NA
v_call: TRBV7-9
d_call: TRBD1
cdr3_nt: TGTGCCAGCAGCTACACAGGGGCTGAAGCTTTCTTT
cdr3_aa: CASSYTGAEAFF

j_call: TRBJ1-4
clone_size: NA
v_call: TRBV28
d_call: TRBD1
cdr3_nt: TGTGCCAGCAGTAGAGGACAGGAGAGAGAAAAACTGTTTTTT
cdr3_aa: CASSRGQEREKLFF

j_call: TRBJ1-4
clone_size: NA
v_call: TRBV5-1
d_call: NA
cdr3_nt: TGCGCCAGCAGCTTGTTCTCTGTTGACGGGGGACGTAATGAAAAACTGTTTTTT
cdr3_aa: CASSLFSVDGGRNEKLFF

j_call: TRBJ1-1
clone_size: NA
v_call: TRBV7-9
d_call: TRBD1
cdr3_nt: TGTGCCAGCAGCTCGGGACAGGGCAGTGTCACTGAAGCTTTCTTT
cdr3_aa: CASSSGQGSVTEAFF

j_call: TRBJ1-6
clone_size: once
v_call: TRBV4-1
d_call: TRBD1
cdr3_nt: TGCGCCAGCAGCCCCCCAGGGGGTAGTTCACCCCTCCACTTT
cdr3_aa: CASSPPGGSSPLHF

j_call: TRBJ1-2
clone_size: NA
v_call: TRBV6-5
d_call: NA
cdr3_nt: TGTGCCAGCAGTCCCGACGGAGCAGCTAACTATGGCTACACCTTC
cdr3_aa: CASSPDGAANYGYTF

j_call: TRBJ2-1
clone_size: NA
v_call: TRBV4-3
d_call: TRBD2
cdr3_nt: TGCGCCAGCAGCCAACAGGGATCTAGCGGGCAAGCGGGATACAATGAGCAGTTCTTC
cdr3_aa: CASSQQGSSGQAGYNEQFF

j_call: TRBJ1-2
clone_size: NA
v_call: TRBV3-1/TRBV3-2
d_call: NA
cdr3_nt: TGTGCCAGCAGCCAAGATAGGAGGGCGCACTATGGCTACACCTTC
cdr3_aa: CASSQDRRAHYGYTF

j_call: TRBJ1-2
clone_size: NA
v_call: TRBV7-9
d_call: NA
cdr3_nt: TGTGCCAGCAGCACCCGGGGGGCGGAAGTATTAGGCTACACCTTC
cdr3_aa: CASSTRGAEVLGYTF

j_call: TRBJ1-2
clone_size: NA
v_call: TRBV2
d_call: NA
cdr3_nt: TGTGCCACTACGGACACGAACTTCTATGGCTACACCTTC
cdr3_aa: CATTDTNFYGYTF

j_call: TRBJ2-1
clone_size: NA
v_call: TRBV9
d_call: NA
cdr3_nt: TGTGCCAGCAGCGTAGCTCCGGGATCCAATGAGCAGTTCTTC
cdr3_aa: CASSVAPGSNEQFF

j_call: TRBJ2-1
clone_size: NA
v_call: TRBV5-1
d_call: TRBD2
cdr3_nt: TGCGCCAGCAGCCGATTCCCACTAGCGGGGGAAGGGAATGAGCAGTTCTTC
cdr3_aa: CASSRFPLAGEGNEQFF

j_call: TRBJ1-1
clone_size: NA
v_call: TRBV4-1
d_call: NA
cdr3_nt: TGCGCCAGCACCCTAGGGGGGGACACTGAAGCTTTCTTT
cdr3_aa: CASTLGGDTEAFF

j_call: TRBJ2-2
clone_size: NA
v_call: TRBV27
d_call: NA
cdr3_nt: TGTGCCAGCAGAATTGACAGTTCCGCGAACACCGGGGAGCTGTTTTTT
cdr3_aa: CASRIDSSANTGELFF

j_call: TRBJ2-1
clone_size: NA
v_call: TRBV10-1
d_call: NA
cdr3_nt: TGCGCCAGCAGTGAAGATTCCAGGGATAGGAGTGAGCAGTTCTTC
cdr3_aa: CASSEDSRDRSEQFF

j_call: TRBJ2-3
clone_size: NA
v_call: TRBV28
d_call: TRBD2
cdr3_nt: TGTGCCAGCAGTCGCGGGGGGGCCACAGATACGCAGTATTTT
cdr3_aa: CASSRGGATDTQYF

j_call: TRBJ1-1
clone_size: NA
v_call: TRBV4-1
d_call: NA
cdr3_nt: TGCGCCAGCACCCTAAAGAGCTCGCAGGGAGGAAACACTGAAGCTTTCTTT
cdr3_aa: CASTLKSSQGGNTEAFF